This TCR beta chain was captured in a study of blood T cells in healthy people across ages. A second PCR of about 7 to 11 cycles used a sample-barcoded 5' primer and a J-beta primer mix. With 12 random nucleotides, a template-switch adaptor tagged each individual cDNA molecule. MiXCR was run by TCRdb on the 5' RACE reads, yielding one entry per CDR3 protein. The profile covers fewer than 900,000 distinct CDR3 sequences, with around 40% appearing a single time and 20% to 25% taken by the ten largest. Each sample had at least 6 million PBMCs isolated. This clonotype turned up a few times. This TCR was recovered from an older woman in good health. Material: blood.

The CDR3 region has the DNA TGTGCCAGCAGCCAGGCCGGGACAGGGGTCTACGAGCAGTACTTC. Protein sequence: CASSQAGTGVYEQYF. The V gene is TRBV3-1, the J gene TRBJ2-7; TRBD1 matches 10 bases. The junction had 5 bases not matched to a gene; V was cut back by 3 bases and J by 3 bases. Germline V lookup: CDR1 LGHDT, CDR2 YNNKEL (reference sequence). The CDR3 is 15 amino acids.